This T cell receptor (beta chain) derives from a study of low-dose radiotherapy and immunotherapy resistance in tumors. Background on the study: Cohort 2 received 1 Gy per fraction every two weeks, totaling 13 Gy over 26 weeks. One day before radiation and immunotherapy, intravenous cyclophosphamide 200 mg/m2 was administered, with this repeated every two weeks.

Time point: after trial treatment. The treatment here: LDRT plus nivolumab, ipilimumab, low-dose cyclophosphamide and aspirin (RACIN trial). Every donor was treated with nivolumab, ipilimumab, aspirin, low-dose cyclophosphamide and also low-dose radiotherapy. Primers targeting TRAV and TRBV primed first-strand cDNA, covering alpha and beta chains. It was with a constant-region primer and a V-primer adapter that TCRs were amplified over approximately 20 PCR cycles. Using its own MiXCR run on the reads, TCRdb lists one record per CDR3 protein. The profile shows just over 90,000 distinct CDR3 sequences, 20% of them singletons. J lost 4 bases, V lost 5 bases, and 7 bases had no gene match. This CDR3 spans 14 amino acids. Germline V gene data show CDR1 as DFQATT and CDR2 as SNEGSKA (reference sequence).

The sample consisted of PBMCs, taken after low-dose radiotherapy plus immunotherapy. The sequence came from a female donor with ovarian cancer. The rearrangement joins TRBV20-1 to TRBJ2-3; TRBD2 matches 9 bases. In DNA, the CDR3 is TGCAGTGCTCGAGCGGGAGGTGGCGCAGATACGCAGTATTTT. Its protein product is CSARAGGGADTQYF.